These 11 T cell receptor beta chains originate from one sample sequenced in a study of response to subunit inactivated influenza vaccine. TCRdb processed the RT-PCR reads anew with MiXCR; each CDR3 protein has one entry. The sample records about 620,000 distinct CDR3 sequences, about 12% being singletons. The material sequenced was PBMCs from blood, taken on the day of vaccination. The receptor set was obtained from a man aged 50-60 years who received an inactivated influenza vaccine.

J is TRBJ2-1 and V is TRBV11-2; the D gene is possibly TRBD1 (8 bases). This CDR3 is built from 21 residues. Between the trimmed V and J ends, which lost 2 bases and 0 bases, there was a span of 26 bases. Germline V gene sequence: CDR1 SGHAT, CDR2 FQNNGV. CDR3 sequence: CASSLPYGGGTTGGSYNEQFF. The CDR3 nucleotides are TGTGCCAGCAGCTTACCTTATGGGGGGGGCACCACAGGGGGCTCCTACAATGAGCAGTTCTTC.

The sample holds a few counts of this clonotype. The V and J genes are TRBV3-1 and TRBJ2-2; 7 bases match TRBD2. The germline V gene has CDR1 LGHDT and CDR2 YNNKEL (reference sequence). The junction had 3 bases not matched to a gene; V was cut back by 1 base and J by 1 base. The CDR3 has 16 amino acids. The chain's CDR3 is CASSQVAGVNTGELFF. As DNA, the CDR3 is TGTGCCAGCAGCCAAGTAGCGGGCGTGAACACCGGGGAGCTGTTTTTT. The entire variable domain, with the rest obtained from reference TRBV3-1 and TRBJ2-2, is as follows: DTAVSQTPKYLVTQMGNDKSIKCEQNLGHDTMYWYKQDSKKFLKIMFSYNNKELIINETVPNRFSPKSPDKAHLNLHINSLELGDSAVYFCASSQVAGVNTGELFFGEGSRLTVL.

This clonotype came up many times. The chain is built from TRBV12-3 or TRBV12-4 and TRBJ2-5, with 10 nucleotides matching TRBD1. Unmatched junction bases numbered 13, after V lost 6 bases and J lost 6 bases. CDR3 size: 16 residues. The CDR3 spells CASSPILDRGEKTQYF. DNA of the CDR3: TGTGCCAGCAGCCCTATTCTGGACAGGGGGGAAAAGACCCAGTACTTC.

V is TRBV10-3 and J is TRBJ2-3, with D possibly TRBD2 on 6 matching bases. Germline values: CDR1 ENHRY, CDR2 SYGVKD. V dropped 9 bases and J dropped 5 bases, with 12 bases sitting between them. The CDR3 covers 12 residues. The CDR3 protein is CAISAGLDTQYF. In nucleotides, the CDR3 is TGTGCCATATCCGCGGGACTAGATACGCAGTATTTT.

The chain joins TRBV20-1 to TRBJ2-2, with 11 bases fitting TRBD2. V shed 1 base, J shed 4 bases, and the junction held 11 bases outside the gene matches. There are 18 residues in the CDR3. Germline V gene data show CDR1 as DFQATT and CDR2 as SNEGSKA (reference sequence). Here the CDR3 reads CSARGSSGGKASTGELFF. The DNA for the CDR3 is TGCAGTGCTAGAGGCTCTAGCGGGGGGAAGGCGAGCACCGGGGAGCTGTTTTTT.

The rearrangement links TRBV28 to TRBJ2-7; the match to TRBD1 covers 11 bases. Losses at the gene ends were 5 bases for V and 8 bases for J; bases not matched to a gene: 8. CDR3 length: 14 amino acids. Looked up from germline, CDR1 is MDHEN and CDR2 is SYDVKM. The chain's CDR3 is CASSTGQGAGKQYF. The DNA for the CDR3 is TGTGCCAGCAGTACCGGACAGGGGGCTGGTAAGCAGTACTTC. Using reference TRBV28 and TRBJ2-7 for the parts outside the CDR3, the full variable domain is DVKVTQSSRYLVKRTGEKVFLECVQDMDHENMFWYRQDPGLGLRLIYFSYDVKMKEKGDIPEGYSVSREKKERFSLILESASTNQTSMYLCASSTGQGAGKQYFGPGTRLTVT.

This clonotype has more than one count but fewer than ten. The chain carries TRBV6-6 and TRBJ1-2; D unresolved. CDR1 is MNHNY and CDR2 is SVGAGI in the germline V gene (reference sequence). The CDR3 runs 10 residues. The V end lost 6 bases, the J end lost 5 bases, and 4 bases lay between the germline ends. CDR3: CASREYGYTF. CDR3 in DNA: TGTGCCAGCAGGGAATATGGCTACACCTTC.

The chain joins TRBV12-3 or TRBV12-4 to TRBJ2-2; tentatively, D is TRBD1 (6 bases). The ends were cut back, 1 base at V and 3 bases at J, with 9 bases in the middle. The CDR3 runs to 15 residues. The CDR3 reads CASSLGGQYTGELFF. Here the CDR3 DNA reads TGTGCCAGCAGTTTAGGAGGACAGTACACCGGGGAGCTGTTTTTT.

Ten or more counts support this clonotype. The V and J genes are TRBV18 and TRBJ2-3, with 13 bases identical to TRBD2. CDR1 is KGHSH and CDR2 is LQKENI in the germline V gene. Trimming took 8 bases from V and 1 from J; bases not matched to a gene: 9. CDR3 length: 17 residues. The CDR3 DNA is TGTGCCAGCAGTCCCCCCGGACTAGCGGGGGGCACAGATACGCAGTATTTT. Its translation: CASSPPGLAGGTDTQYF.

This clonotype was seen only a few times. CDR3 amino acids: CASSLAGRENIQYF. CDR3 bases: TGTGCCAGCAGCTTAGCGGGCAGGGAAAACATTCAGTACTTC. This chain links TRBV13 with TRBJ2-4; D may be TRBD1 (5 bases). The ends were cut back, 1 base at V and 5 bases at J, with 9 bases in the middle. The germline V gene has CDR1 PRHDT and CDR2 FYEKMQ (reference sequence). This CDR3 contains 14 residues.

This chain uses TRBV5-5 with TRBJ1-5, with 9 bases matching TRBD1. V shed 4 bases and J 5 bases; nucleotides not matched to a gene: 7. Germline loops: CDR1 SGHKS, CDR2 YYEKEE (reference sequence). CDR3 size: 15 residues. CDR3 coding DNA: TGTGCCAGCAGCCAAGGGACAGGGTTTTATCAGCCCCAGCATTTT. Protein product: CASSQGTGFYQPQHF. Drawing the rest from reference TRBV5-5 and TRBJ1-5, the complete variable domain is DAGVTQSPTHLIKTRGQQVTLRCSPISGHKSVSWYQQVLGQGPQFIFQYYEKEERGRGNFPDRFSARQFPNYSSELNVNALLLGDSALYLCASSQGTGFYQPQHFGDGTRLSIL.